This TCR beta chain was sequenced in a study of T cells in localized non-small cell lung cancer. Study-wide results and limits: Sequencing covered just one tumor region, so heterogeneity cannot be ruled out. Clonality peaked in uninvolved adjacent lung rather than tumor.

Worth noting for this clone: Its antigen is as yet unknown.

Trimming stripped 0 bases from V and 0 bases from J, with 12 bases between. This CDR3 region has 17 residues. From germline, CDR1 is LNHDA and CDR2 SQIVND (reference sequence). The table came from immunoSEQ multiplex PCR; TCRdb's copy has only in-frame clones and leaves some out. Of 61,000 or so clones listed, 86% are singletons. The V gene is TRBV19, the J gene TRBJ2-4, with D maybe TRBD1 (6 bases). The specimen was peripheral blood, collected before any cancer treatment. The TCR was taken from a woman aged 40-69 years with stage I lung adenocarcinoma. The DNA of the CDR3 is TGTGCCAGTAGTATAGATACAGGGATACTAGCCAAAAACATTCAGTACTTC. This sequence encodes CASSIDTGILAKNIQYF. The full variable domain, with the rest looked up from reference TRBV19 and TRBJ2-4, is DGGITQSPKYLFRKEGQNVTLSCEQNLNHDAMYWYRQDPGQGLRLIYYSQIVNDFQKGDIAEGYSVSREKKESFPLTVTSAQKNPTAFYLCASSIDTGILAKNIQYFGAGTRLSVL.